Listed below are T cell receptor beta chains from one sample, sequenced in a study of CD8+ T cells in alopecia areata. The protocol was immunoSEQ multiplex PCR, while the TCRdb copy is restricted to in-frame clones and leaves out a portion. This sample has about 130,000 clones; around 60% occur once, and the top ten carry less than 5.5%. The specimen was CD4+ T cells sorted from blood, collected at week 0. The receptors shown here come from a human donor with alopecia areata. Both conserved end residues are part of each CDR3. D genes are given only for firm matches. Only part of the rows carry a size: once, few, many, or a class if the clone is expanded.

clone size: once
D gene: NA
V gene: TRBV5-6
J gene: TRBJ2-1
CDR3 DNA: TGTGCCAGCAGCTTGGCGGAGGGCTGGGGGGAGCAGTTCTTC
CDR3 protein: CASSLAEGWGEQFF

clone size: NA
D gene: NA
V gene: TRBV7-9
J gene: TRBJ2-1
CDR3 DNA: TGTGCCAGCAGCTCCATTTCGAATGAGCAGTTCTTC
CDR3 protein: CASSSISNEQFF

clone size: NA
D gene: NA
V gene: TRBV6-5
J gene: TRBJ2-5
CDR3 DNA: TGTGCCAGCAGGGCAGGGGAGCGGGAGACCCAGTACTTC
CDR3 protein: CASRAGERETQYF

clone size: few
D gene: TRBD1
V gene: TRBV6-5
J gene: TRBJ2-7
CDR3 DNA: TGTGCCAGCAGGCGGACAGGGGGCTACGAGCAGTACTTC
CDR3 protein: CASRRTGGYEQYF

clone size: once
D gene: NA
V gene: TRBV2
J gene: TRBJ2-7
CDR3 DNA: TGTGCCAGCAGAGTCTACGAGCAGTACTTC
CDR3 protein: CASRVYEQYF

clone size: NA
D gene: TRBD1
V gene: TRBV5-1
J gene: TRBJ2-3
CDR3 DNA: TGCGCCAGCAGCCCTCCCGGGACAGGGTTGGTTGATACGCAGTATTTT
CDR3 protein: CASSPPGTGLVDTQYF

clone size: NA
D gene: NA
V gene: TRBV4-2
J gene: TRBJ1-2
CDR3 DNA: TGTGCCAGCAGCCAAGCAGGGGTAAATGGTGGCTACACCTTC
CDR3 protein: CASSQAGVNGGYTF

clone size: NA
D gene: NA
V gene: TRBV5-1
J gene: TRBJ2-3
CDR3 DNA: TGCGCCAGCAGCTTGGCCCATAGCACAGATACGCAGTATTTT
CDR3 protein: CASSLAHSTDTQYF

clone size: NA
D gene: NA
V gene: TRBV10-3
J gene: TRBJ2-7
CDR3 DNA: TGTGCCATCAGAGTCCGGGACACCCGCTCCCACGAGCAGTACTTC
CDR3 protein: CAIRVRDTRSHEQYF

clone size: few
D gene: TRBD1
V gene: TRBV2
J gene: TRBJ1-1
CDR3 DNA: TGTGCCAGCACCTTTATAGCAGGGGGCTCGGACGCTTTCTTT
CDR3 protein: CASTFIAGGSDAFF

clone size: few
D gene: TRBD1
V gene: TRBV7-9
J gene: TRBJ2-7
CDR3 DNA: TGTGCCAGCAGCCCCCTTGGGACAGCCTCCTACGAGCAGTACTTC
CDR3 protein: CASSPLGTASYEQYF

clone size: NA
D gene: NA
V gene: TRBV7-9
J gene: TRBJ2-5
CDR3 DNA: TGTGCCAGCAGCTTAGCGGGGCGAACAGGGACCCAGTACTTC
CDR3 protein: CASSLAGRTGTQYF

clone size: few
D gene: TRBD1
V gene: TRBV7-2
J gene: TRBJ1-2
CDR3 DNA: TGTGCCAGCAGCTCTCCCCCCGGGACAGGGTTTCATGGCTACACCTTC
CDR3 protein: CASSSPPGTGFHGYTF

clone size: few
D gene: TRBD2
V gene: TRBV10-3
J gene: TRBJ2-5
CDR3 DNA: TGTGCCATCAGTGAGTCCCGAATAGCGGGAGGGGAGACCCAGTACTTC
CDR3 protein: CAISESRIAGGETQYF

clone size: few
D gene: NA
V gene: TRBV5-1
J gene: TRBJ1-1
CDR3 DNA: TGCGCCAGCAGCTTGTCGACGGTGAACACTGAAGCTTTCTTT
CDR3 protein: CASSLSTVNTEAFF

clone size: NA
D gene: NA
V gene: TRBV6-1
J gene: TRBJ1-5
CDR3 DNA: TGTGCCAGCAGTAACCAGGGAAATCAGCCCCAGCATTTT
CDR3 protein: CASSNQGNQPQHF

clone size: NA
D gene: NA
V gene: TRBV14
J gene: TRBJ2-1
CDR3 DNA: TGTGCCAGCAGCCAAGGGAGCTCCTACAATGAGCAGTTCTTC
CDR3 protein: CASSQGSSYNEQFF

clone size: few
D gene: NA
V gene: TRBV10-3
J gene: TRBJ2-1
CDR3 DNA: TGTGCCATCAGTGGGACTGGACTCAATGAGCAGTTCTTC
CDR3 protein: CAISGTGLNEQFF

clone size: NA
D gene: NA
V gene: TRBV27
J gene: TRBJ2-7
CDR3 DNA: TGTGCCAGCAGTTCGGACGCAGCCTACGAGCAGTACTTC
CDR3 protein: CASSSDAAYEQYF

clone size: few
D gene: NA
V gene: TRBV4-2
J gene: TRBJ1-5
CDR3 DNA: TGTGCCAGCAGCCAAGAGGGCCCGGGTTGGCAGCCCCAGCATTTT
CDR3 protein: CASSQEGPGWQPQHF

clone size: NA
D gene: NA
V gene: TRBV7-7
J gene: TRBJ1-6
CDR3 DNA: TGTGCCAGCAGCCTCGGCCCTTCCCGGGGAAATTCACCCCTCCACTTT
CDR3 protein: CASSLGPSRGNSPLHF

clone size: once
D gene: NA
V gene: TRBV4-1
J gene: TRBJ1-4
CDR3 DNA: TGCGCCAGCAGCCTGACTTTCACGGAAAAACTGTTTTTT
CDR3 protein: CASSLTFTEKLFF

clone size: NA
D gene: TRBD1
V gene: TRBV15
J gene: TRBJ1-6
CDR3 DNA: TGTGCCACCAGCAGGGACAGGGCGAAAAATTCACCCCTCCACTTT
CDR3 protein: CATSRDRAKNSPLHF

clone size: NA
D gene: NA
V gene: TRBV18
J gene: TRBJ1-3
CDR3 DNA: TGTGCCAGCTCATCAATCACGGACAACTCTGGAAACACCATATATTTT
CDR3 protein: CASSSITDNSGNTIYF

clone size: NA
D gene: NA
V gene: TRBV4-2
J gene: TRBJ2-7
CDR3 DNA: TGTGCCAGCAGCCAAGAAGAGACAGAGTACGAGCAGTACTTC
CDR3 protein: CASSQEETEYEQYF

clone size: NA
D gene: NA
V gene: TRBV10-3
J gene: TRBJ2-7
CDR3 DNA: TGTGCCATCAGCCCTTCCCCTGCCGAGCAGTACTTC
CDR3 protein: CAISPSPAEQYF

clone size: NA
D gene: NA
V gene: TRBV5-1
J gene: TRBJ2-7
CDR3 DNA: TGCGCCAGCAGCGCGGCAGAGGGAGACGAGCAGTACTTC
CDR3 protein: CASSAAEGDEQYF

clone size: few
D gene: TRBD1
V gene: TRBV7-2
J gene: TRBJ1-5
CDR3 DNA: TGTGCCAGCAGCCAGGACAGGGGACCCAATCAGCCCCAGCATTTT
CDR3 protein: CASSQDRGPNQPQHF

clone size: NA
D gene: NA
V gene: TRBV7-3
J gene: TRBJ2-1
CDR3 DNA: TGTGCCAGCAGCGCGACTAGTCTCCATGAGCAGTTCTTC
CDR3 protein: CASSATSLHEQFF

clone size: many
D gene: NA
V gene: TRBV5-1
J gene: TRBJ2-1
CDR3 DNA: TGCGCCAGCAGCTTGGATCCGGGGTATGAGCAGTTCTTC
CDR3 protein: CASSLDPGYEQFF

clone size: few
D gene: NA
V gene: TRBV4-2
J gene: TRBJ1-5
CDR3 DNA: TGTGCCAGCAGCTTGCGGGGGGGTACCAATCAGCCCCAGCATTTT
CDR3 protein: CASSLRGGTNQPQHF

clone size: few
D gene: NA
V gene: TRBV23-1
J gene: TRBJ1-3
CDR3 DNA: TGCGCCAGCAGTCAATCGGGCCGGGGAACGGCTGGAAACACCATATATTTT
CDR3 protein: CASSQSGRGTAGNTIYF

clone size: NA
D gene: NA
V gene: TRBV6-5
J gene: TRBJ2-3
CDR3 DNA: TGTGCCAGCAGCTCACTCCCGTCCTATTTGGATACGCAGTATTTT
CDR3 protein: CASSSLPSYLDTQYF

clone size: NA
D gene: NA
V gene: TRBV9
J gene: TRBJ2-3
CDR3 DNA: TGTGCCAGCAGCGTAGTGGGCAGCACAGATACGCAGTATTTT
CDR3 protein: CASSVVGSTDTQYF

clone size: NA
D gene: NA
V gene: TRBV9
J gene: TRBJ2-3
CDR3 DNA: TGTGCCGGGGGCCCCGGCCCTAACACAGATACGCAGTATTTT
CDR3 protein: CAGGPGPNTDTQYF

clone size: NA
D gene: NA
V gene: TRBV14
J gene: TRBJ1-2
CDR3 DNA: TGTGCCAGCAGCCAAGTAACAGGAGGAGGCTACACCTTC
CDR3 protein: CASSQVTGGGYTF

clone size: few
D gene: NA
V gene: TRBV6-5
J gene: TRBJ1-6
CDR3 DNA: TGTGCCACCGGCGGGGGTAGTTCACCCCTCCACTTT
CDR3 protein: CATGGGSSPLHF

clone size: few
D gene: NA
V gene: TRBV10-3
J gene: TRBJ1-2
CDR3 DNA: TGTGCCATCAGTGAAAGTGAAGCTAACTATGGCTACACCTTC
CDR3 protein: CAISESEANYGYTF

clone size: NA
D gene: TRBD1
V gene: TRBV19
J gene: TRBJ2-5
CDR3 DNA: TGTGCCAGTAGTAACCCCAGCAGGGGGAGCGAAGAGACCCAGTACTTC
CDR3 protein: CASSNPSRGSEETQYF

clone size: NA
D gene: TRBD1
V gene: TRBV19
J gene: TRBJ2-5
CDR3 DNA: TGTGCCAGTAGTAAGGGACAGGGAGGAGGAGAGACCCAGTACTTC
CDR3 protein: CASSKGQGGGETQYF

clone size: few
D gene: TRBD1
V gene: TRBV19
J gene: TRBJ2-4
CDR3 DNA: TGTGCCAGTAGTATCTCCCCGACAGGGGCCAAAAACATTCAGTACTTC
CDR3 protein: CASSISPTGAKNIQYF

clone size: NA
D gene: TRBD1
V gene: TRBV29-1
J gene: TRBJ2-2
CDR3 DNA: TGCAGCGTGAAGGTCGGGACAGGGACGACCGGGGAGCTGTTTTTT
CDR3 protein: CSVKVGTGTTGELFF

clone size: NA
D gene: NA
V gene: TRBV6-5
J gene: TRBJ2-5
CDR3 DNA: TGTGCCAGCAGTTCCCTGGGGCAGGGACGAGAGACCCAGTACTTC
CDR3 protein: CASSSLGQGRETQYF

clone size: few
D gene: TRBD2
V gene: TRBV14
J gene: TRBJ2-7
CDR3 DNA: TGTGCCAGCAGCCAAGAGAGGGGACTAGCGGGAGGGAGCGAGCAGTACTTC
CDR3 protein: CASSQERGLAGGSEQYF

clone size: few
D gene: TRBD1
V gene: TRBV23-1
J gene: TRBJ1-5
CDR3 DNA: TGCGCCAGCGACCCGCGTACGCTTTTATTCCGGGACAGGGCTAGCAATCAGCCCCAGCATTTT
CDR3 protein: CASDPRTLLFRDRASNQPQHF

clone size: NA
D gene: TRBD2
V gene: TRBV7-2
J gene: TRBJ2-7
CDR3 DNA: TGTGCCAGCAGCTTACAGCGGGAGAACTACGAGCAGTACTTC
CDR3 protein: CASSLQRENYEQYF

clone size: few
D gene: TRBD2
V gene: TRBV5-1
J gene: TRBJ2-7
CDR3 DNA: TGCGCCAGCAGCGGGACAAGCGGGAGTGTCTACGAGCAGTACTTC
CDR3 protein: CASSGTSGSVYEQYF

clone size: NA
D gene: TRBD1
V gene: TRBV7-9
J gene: TRBJ1-6
CDR3 DNA: TGTGCCAGCAGCTCGCAGGGGGCTGGGAATTCACCCCTCCACTTT
CDR3 protein: CASSSQGAGNSPLHF

clone size: NA
D gene: NA
V gene: TRBV18
J gene: TRBJ1-1
CDR3 DNA: TGTGCCAGCTCTGTGCTGGAAAACACTGAAGCTTTCTTT
CDR3 protein: CASSVLENTEAFF

clone size: NA
D gene: NA
V gene: TRBV29-1
J gene: TRBJ2-7
CDR3 DNA: TGCAGTGCCGGGAACTCCTACGAGCAGTACTTC
CDR3 protein: CSAGNSYEQYF

clone size: NA
D gene: NA
V gene: TRBV4-1
J gene: TRBJ1-2
CDR3 DNA: TGCGCCAGCAGCGATAGGGACCCCCTCGACTATGGCTACACCTTC
CDR3 protein: CASSDRDPLDYGYTF

clone size: once
D gene: NA
V gene: TRBV7-2
J gene: TRBJ1-2
CDR3 DNA: TGTGCCAGCAGCTTAGCGGCTAACTATGGCTACACCTTC
CDR3 protein: CASSLAANYGYTF

clone size: few
D gene: NA
V gene: TRBV5-1
J gene: TRBJ2-1
CDR3 DNA: TGCGCCAGCAGCTGGGTAGGGGGAAGCTCCTACAATGAGCAGTTCTTC
CDR3 protein: CASSWVGGSSYNEQFF